The 28 T cell receptor beta chains below come from one sample, sequenced in a study of CD8 T cells in ankylosing spondylitis. TCRdb ran MiXCR on the 5' RACE reads and lists one entry per CDR3 protein. The sample lists about 130,000 distinct CDR3 sequences; about a tenth were seen once. The sequencing sample was made of blood, either unsorted or a sorted T cell fraction (not recorded which). Receptors were obtained from a male donor with ankylosing spondylitis or in good health (not recorded which).

This clonotype was seen ten or more times. The chain joins TRBV20-1 to TRBJ2-1; D is possibly TRBD1 or TRBD2 (5 bases each). The germline V and J ends were trimmed by 5 bases and 0 bases, with 11 bases remaining between them. CDR1 DFQATT and CDR2 SNEGSKA come from the germline V gene (reference sequence). This CDR3 is built from 14 residues. CDR3 DNA sequence: TGCAGTGCTGGGACCCCCAGCTCCTACAATGAGCAGTTCTTC. Translation gives CSAGTPSSYNEQFF.

This clonotype was detected ten times or more. The V and J genes are TRBV27 and TRBJ2-2, with TRBD2 matching 8 bases. Germline lookup yields CDR1 MNHEY and CDR2 SMNVEV (reference sequence). The CDR3 extends over 16 amino acids. J gave up 0 bases and V 6 bases, and 6 bases lay outside the gene matches. The CDR3 here is CASRIAGRTNTGELFF. In DNA form, the CDR3 reads TGTGCCAGCAGAATAGCGGGGCGTACGAACACCGGGGAGCTGTTTTTT.

This clonotype was detected many times. The genes are TRBV5-1 and TRBJ2-5, with D possibly being TRBD2 (5 bases). CDR3 length equals 17 residues. Germline loops: CDR1 SGHRS, CDR2 YFSETQ. V shed 4 bases and J shed 5 bases, with 24 bases lying between them. The CDR3 coding sequence is TGCGCCAGCAGCAAGGACTCCCCCGTAATTCTTCGGGAGACCCAGTACTTC. Protein product: CASSKDSPVILRETQYF.

This clonotype was seen more than once but under ten times. The CDR3 loop is CASSFGSLVANGRETQYF. Written as DNA, the CDR3 is TGTGCCAGCAGTTTCGGTAGTCTCGTGGCGAACGGAAGGGAGACCCAGTACTTC. The chain links TRBV27 to TRBJ2-5; D is unresolved. V lost 3 bases and J 5 bases, leaving 25 bases between the germline ends. In germline, CDR1 is MNHEY, CDR2 SMNVEV (reference sequence). The CDR3 consists of 18 residues.

This chain connects TRBV29-1 to TRBJ2-3; perhaps D is TRBD1 or TRBD2 (7 bases each). Trimming stripped 5 bases from V and 2 bases from J, with 17 bases between. The CDR3 consists of 15 residues. CDR1 is SQVTM and CDR2 is ANQGSEA in the germline V gene. CDR3 loop: CSVWGGGVITDTQYF. Written as DNA, the CDR3 is TGCAGCGTTTGGGGAGGGGGCGTCATCACAGATACGCAGTATTTT.

The table lists this clonotype with a few counts. The chain joins TRBV7-8 to TRBJ2-2; TRBD2 is a possible D gene (5 bases). This CDR3 is built from 16 residues. Per germline, CDR1 SGHVS and CDR2 FQNEAQ. The V gene lost 5 bases and the J gene lost 5 bases, with 18 bases spanning the gap. The CDR3 is CASSPEVAHGTGELFF. In DNA form, the CDR3 reads TGTGCCAGCAGCCCGGAGGTTGCCCATGGGACCGGGGAGCTGTTTTTT.

This clonotype was counted ten times or more. V gene TRBV12-3 or TRBV12-4 combines with J gene TRBJ2-7; D not resolved. The CDR3 consists of 15 residues. The ends were cut back, 4 bases at V and 4 bases at J, with 17 bases in the middle. The CDR3 bases are TGTGCCAGCAGTTACCTACTCGGAAACCCATACGAGCAGTACTTC. Translation: CASSYLLGNPYEQYF.

Notes on this clonotype: A read error may explain this, as a much larger clone is one base away. The chain is built from TRBV6-1 and TRBJ2-7, with no clear D. CDR1 and CDR2 (germline): MNHNS, SASEGT. CDR3 size: 14 residues. Deletions cut 3 bases from V and 9 bases from J, with 18 bases between. The CDR3 spells CASSENDLVHGQYF. The DNA for the CDR3 is TGTGCCAGCAGTGAGAACGACCTTGTTCACGGGCAGTACTTC.

This clonotype has at least ten counts. The chain carries TRBV29-1 and TRBJ1-2; D uncertain. V lost 0 bases to trimming and J lost 2 bases, with 19 bases between them. Germline V gives CDR1 SQVTM, CDR2 ANQGSEA. The CDR3 spans 17 residues. The CDR3 loop is CSVEEVRAQGPNYGYTF. The CDR3 nucleotides are TGCAGCGTTGAAGAAGTAAGGGCCCAAGGTCCGAACTATGGCTACACCTTC.

A remark on this clonotype: Just one base apart from a much larger clone, this may be a read error. The chain combines TRBV5-1 with TRBJ2-3; 14 nucleotides match TRBD2. The trim removed 4 bases at V and 5 bases at J, leaving 6 bases unmatched. The CDR3 runs to 16 residues. Germline CDR1 and CDR2: SGHRS and YFSETQ. The CDR3 loop is CASSPGLAGVRDTQYF. The CDR3, as DNA: TGCGCCAGCAGCCCGGGACTAGCGGGAGTTCGAGATACGCAGTATTTT.

This clonotype was recorded many times. The V call is TRBV7-6, the J call TRBJ2-7; a possible D gene is TRBD1 (6 bases). The CDR3 runs 14 residues. Trimming pared 5 bases from V and 0 bases from J, leaving 11 bases between. Germline V gene data show CDR1 as SGHVS and CDR2 as FNYEAQ. The CDR3 nucleotides are TGTGCCAGCAGCCTCGGGACAAACTCCTACGAGCAGTACTTC. Amino acid sequence: CASSLGTNSYEQYF.

This rearrangement joins TRBV20-1 to TRBJ2-7, with 10 bases fitting TRBD1. Germline CDR1 DFQATT, CDR2 SNEGSKA (reference sequence). V was clipped by 6 bases and J by 0 bases; unmatched bases: 11. This CDR3 region has 16 residues. The CDR3 coding sequence is TGCAGTGCAAATTCACCGGGACAGGGGATCTCCTACGAGCAGTACTTC. Protein product: CSANSPGQGISYEQYF.

This clonotype has at least ten counts. The genes are TRBV3-2 and TRBJ2-5; TRBD1, the table's D call, was not compared with the DNA. TRBV3-2 is a pseudogene. This CDR3 comprises 17 residues. CDR3 in amino acids: CASSKTGAGLWKETQYF. Here the CDR3 DNA reads TGTGCCAGCAGTAAAACGGGGGCCGGCTTATGGAAAGAGACCCAGTACTTC.

This clonotype was recorded once. One junction end disagrees with the germline gene, perhaps due to a read error. This chain connects TRBV5-1 to TRBJ1-2, with D perhaps matching TRBD1 (5 bases). The CDR3 contains 13 residues. Germline V gene data show CDR1 as SGHRS and CDR2 as YFSETQ. The DNA for the CDR3 is TGCGCCAGCAGCTTGGGACAGAACTATGGCTACCCCTTC. Translated, it gives CASSLGQNYGYPF.

This clonotype was observed at least ten times. The V and J genes are TRBV20-1 and TRBJ2-1; 14 bases agree with TRBD2. V lost 8 bases, J lost 8 bases, and 11 bases stayed unmatched. The CDR3 extends over 15 amino acids. The germline V gene has CDR1 DFQATT and CDR2 SNEGSKA (reference sequence). CDR3 nucleotides: TGCAGTTCTTTACAGGGACTAGCGGGAGTAGATGAGCAGTTCTTC. This gives the protein CSSLQGLAGVDEQFF.

This clonotype was found a few times. J is TRBJ2-5 and V is TRBV5-1; possibly TRBD1 for D (5 bases). Per germline, CDR1 SGHRS and CDR2 YFSETQ. The CDR3 extends over 16 amino acids. V lost 4 bases and J lost 5, with 21 bases in between. The chain's CDR3 is CASSPATSSGWETQYF. The CDR3 DNA sequence: TGCGCCAGCAGCCCTGCTACCAGCTCAGGGTGGGAGACCCAGTACTTC.

This clonotype has ten or more counts. V and J are TRBV7-9 and TRBJ2-7; TRBD1 matches at 7 bases. Germline V gene lookup returns CDR1 SEHNR and CDR2 FQNEAQ (reference sequence). The CDR3 is 15 residues long. With 3 bases clipped from V and 0 bases from J, the junction kept 5 bases outside the gene matches. The CDR3 sequence: CASSFGQASSYEQYF. In nucleotides, the CDR3 is TGTGCCAGCAGCTTCGGACAGGCAAGCTCCTACGAGCAGTACTTC. Filled out from reference TRBV7-9 and TRBJ2-7, the complete variable domain reads DTGVSQNPRHKITKRGQNVTFRCDPISEHNRLYWYRQTLGQGPEFLTYFQNEAQLEKSRLLSDRFSAERPKGSFSTLEIQRTEQGDSAMYLCASSFGQASSYEQYFGPGTRLTVT.

This chain joins TRBV29-1 and TRBJ2-1; 13 positions agree with TRBD2. The CDR3 length is 17 residues. The ends lost 3 bases at V and 7 bases at J; junction bases unmatched: 12. The germline CDR1 and CDR2 sequences are SQVTM and ANQGSEA. CDR3 protein: CSVDSGLAGQLWNEQFF. DNA of the CDR3: TGCAGCGTTGACTCGGGACTAGCGGGACAATTATGGAATGAGCAGTTCTTC.

This clonotype was detected ten times or more. This sequence joins TRBV7-2 and TRBJ2-4; D not certain. In germline, CDR1 is SGHTA, CDR2 FQGNSA. V lost 0 bases and J lost 9, with 15 bases in between. The CDR3 totals 15 residues. The CDR3 is CASSLALLRGGIQYF. The CDR3, as DNA: TGTGCCAGCAGCTTAGCGCTTCTCCGCGGTGGCATTCAGTACTTC.

In nucleotides, the CDR3 is TGTGCCAGCACCCATCCCTACACTGATCAGCCCCAGCATTTT. Protein: CASTHPYTDQPQHF. The chain is built from TRBV6-1 and TRBJ1-5; D remains unclear. V dropped 7 bases and J dropped 5 bases, with 15 bases sitting between them. CDR3 length: 14 amino acids. Germline V gives CDR1 MNHNS, CDR2 SASEGT.

V is TRBV10-3 and J is TRBJ2-3; D remains ambiguous. The CDR3 contains 14 residues. CDR1 is ENHRY and CDR2 is SYGVKD in the germline V gene. V shed 4 bases and J shed 2 bases, with 10 bases lying between them. The chain's CDR3 is CAISGADPTDTQYF. The CDR3 region has the DNA TGTGCCATCAGTGGGGCAGATCCCACAGATACGCAGTATTTT.

This clonotype was seen repeatedly, ten times or more. The chain joins TRBV5-1 to TRBJ2-7; 9 positions match TRBD1. Germline assignment: CDR1 SGHRS and CDR2 YFSETQ. This CDR3 region has 14 residues. The V segment lost 0 bases and the J segment 4 bases; nucleotides outside the gene matches: 2. The CDR3 loop reads CASSLGTGEYEQYF. The CDR3 bases are TGCGCCAGCAGCTTGGGGACAGGGGAATACGAGCAGTACTTC.

The gene calls are TRBV29-1 and TRBJ2-1; TRBD1 aligns across 7 bases. The J segment lost 7 bases and the V segment lost 3 bases, leaving 9 bases of the junction unmatched. This CDR3 is 14 amino acids long. Germline CDR1 reads SQVTM; CDR2 reads ANQGSEA. CDR3 sequence reads: CSVDKLTGMNEQFF. The CDR3 DNA follows: TGCAGCGTTGATAAGCTGACAGGGATGAATGAGCAGTTCTTC.

This clonotype was seen ten or more times. This chain connects TRBV28 to TRBJ1-1, with a possible D match to TRBD1 (6 bases). Germline V lookup: CDR1 MDHEN, CDR2 SYDVKM. CDR3 length equals 14 residues. V was clipped by 5 bases and J by 7 bases, with 17 bases between them. In DNA form, the CDR3 reads TGTGCCAGCAGTACCCACGGGGGGCGGAGTGAAGCTTTCTTT. This codes for CASSTHGGRSEAFF.

In its sample, this clonotype was seen many times. The gene calls are TRBV12-3 or TRBV12-4 and TRBJ2-5; D possibly corresponds to TRBD1 (5 bases). The CDR3 totals 14 residues. Trimming stripped 4 bases from V and 2 bases from J, with 11 bases between. The CDR3 sequence is CASSSGHSQETQYF. CDR3 nucleotide sequence: TGTGCCAGCAGTTCTGGACATTCTCAAGAGACCCAGTACTTC.

This clonotype was seen a few times. Here the CDR3 reads CASSPLREANYEQYF. The CDR3, as DNA: TGTGCCAGCAGCCCACTGCGGGAGGCAAACTACGAGCAGTACTTC. The chain combines TRBV5-6 with TRBJ2-7, with 8 bases identical to TRBD2. J was trimmed by 3 bases and V by 4 bases; bases with no gene match: 9. Germline CDR1 and CDR2: SGHDT and YYEEEE. The CDR3 loop spans 15 amino acids.

This clonotype was recorded at least ten times. The chain links TRBV24-1 to TRBJ1-5, with D tentatively TRBD1 (5 bases). The V end lost 5 bases, the J end lost 0 bases, and 13 bases lay between the germline ends. The germline V gene has CDR1 KGHDR and CDR2 SFDVKD. The CDR3 runs 16 residues. The CDR3 reads CATSAGGDISNQPQHF. CDR3 sequence (DNA): TGTGCCACCAGTGCGGGAGGGGATATTAGCAATCAGCCCCAGCATTTT.

This clonotype was counted a few times. The CDR3 DNA sequence: TGTGCCAGCAGCACCCGACAGGGGGGCAATCAGCCCCAGCATTTT. Residues: CASSTRQGGNQPQHF. The chain has TRBV7-2 and TRBJ1-5, with 9 bases matching TRBD1. V lost 5 bases, J lost 2 bases, and 4 bases stayed unmatched. CDR3 size: 15 residues. Germline values: CDR1 SGHTA, CDR2 FQGNSA.